The present entry profiles one TCR beta chain with its context. The sample belongs to a study of T cells in tumors after PD-1 blockade. Study summary: Treatment was either pembrolizumab 200 mg every 3 weeks or cemiplimab 350 mg every 2 weeks. Some patients also took daily vismodegib 150 mg during anti-PD-1 treatment.

Clones were read by immunoSEQ multiplex PCR, and TCRdb kept only the in-frame ones, dropping some. In the table there are roughly 3,600 clones, roughly 64% of which are singletons. The CDR3 is 15 amino acids. Trimming took 0 bases from V and 1 from J, leaving 10 bases between them. CDR1 is SGHRS and CDR2 is YFSETQ in the germline V gene. Input was roughly 600 ng to 6,004 ng of genomic DNA from tumor or blood. This receptor was obtained from a human donor with basal cell carcinoma. The rearrangement uses TRBV5-1 and TRBJ1-1, with D perhaps matching TRBD1 (5 bases). The material sequenced was tumor tissue, taken before anti-PD-1 treatment. Here the CDR3 reads CASSLGDGGNTEAFF. The CDR3 DNA follows: TGCGCCAGCAGCTTGGGGGACGGGGGGAACACTGAAGCTTTCTTT.